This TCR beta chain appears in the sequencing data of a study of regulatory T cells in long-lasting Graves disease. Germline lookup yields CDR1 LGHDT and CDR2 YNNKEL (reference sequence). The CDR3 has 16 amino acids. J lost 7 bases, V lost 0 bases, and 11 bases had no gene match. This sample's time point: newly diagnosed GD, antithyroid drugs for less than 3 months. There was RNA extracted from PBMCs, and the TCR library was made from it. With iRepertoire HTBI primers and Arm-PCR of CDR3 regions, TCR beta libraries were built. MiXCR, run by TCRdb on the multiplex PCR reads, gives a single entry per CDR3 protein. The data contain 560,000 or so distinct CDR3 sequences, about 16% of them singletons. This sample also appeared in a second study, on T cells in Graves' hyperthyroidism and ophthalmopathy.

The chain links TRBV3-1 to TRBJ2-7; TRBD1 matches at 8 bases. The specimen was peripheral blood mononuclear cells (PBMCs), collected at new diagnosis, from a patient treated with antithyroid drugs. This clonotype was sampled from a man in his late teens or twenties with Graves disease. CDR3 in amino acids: CASSQDHRAGGMEQYF. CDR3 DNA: TGTGCCAGCAGCCAAGATCATAGGGCAGGGGGCATGGAGCAGTACTTC.